These T cell receptor beta chains were read from a single sample in a study of blood T cell repertoires in COVID-19. Clones were read by immunoSEQ multiplex PCR, and TCRdb kept only the in-frame ones, dropping some. The table shows around 62,000 clones, with roughly 85% occurring only once. The specimen was peripheral blood. These receptors all come from a man aged 50 to 59 with acute or convalescent COVID-19. Each CDR3 is given with its conserved first and last residue. Fields, in order: J gene, V gene, clone size, D gene, CDR3 DNA, CDR3 protein. A D gene is named only where the DNA matches it firmly. Part of the rows lack a size; the others show once, few, many or a class for expanded clones.

TRBJ2-1	TRBV18	NA	TRBD1	TGTGCCAGCTCACCAAGGACAGGGTGGAATGAGCAGTTCTTC	CASSPRTGWNEQFF
TRBJ2-4	TRBV29-1	NA	NA	TGCAGCGTTGATCCCACTCCGAACCTAGCCAAAAACATTCAGTACTTC	CSVDPTPNLAKNIQYF
TRBJ2-5	TRBV19	NA	TRBD1	TGTGCCAGTAGCCCGGGGACAGAAGAGACCCAGTACTTC	CASSPGTEETQYF
TRBJ1-1	TRBV4-2	NA	NA	TGTGCCAGCAGCCAAGACCCCGCCAGCGGAGCTGAAGCTTTCTTT	CASSQDPASGAEAFF
TRBJ1-2	TRBV11-2	NA	NA	TGTGCCAGCAGCCCGAGTCAGGGGACCTATGGCTACACCTTC	CASSPSQGTYGYTF
TRBJ2-7	TRBV6-6	NA	NA	TGTGCCAGCAGTTCCTCCGACGAGGGTTACGAGCAGTACTTC	CASSSSDEGYEQYF
TRBJ1-2	TRBV30	NA	NA	TGTGCCTGGAGAGCTAGGGGGTATAACTATGGCTACACCTTC	CAWRARGYNYGYTF
TRBJ2-5	TRBV6-5	NA	TRBD2	TGTGCCAGCCGAAACAGACTAGCGGGGGAAGAGACCCAGTACTTC	CASRNRLAGEETQYF
TRBJ1-2	TRBV29-1	NA	NA	TGCAGCGTTGGGGAGGGGGAACTGGGCTATGGCTACACCTTC	CSVGEGELGYGYTF
TRBJ1-1	TRBV25-1	NA	TRBD1	TGTGCCAGCAGTGACTGGGCAGGGGGCACTGAAGCTTTCTTT	CASSDWAGGTEAFF
TRBJ2-1	TRBV7-8	NA	NA	TGTGCCAGCAGCTTCAGACTAGGAGGTGAGCAGTTCTTC	CASSFRLGGEQFF
TRBJ2-1	TRBV24-1	NA	TRBD2	TGTGCCACCAGTGACGAGCGGGGGTACAATGAGCAGTTCTTC	CATSDERGYNEQFF
TRBJ2-5	TRBV3-1/TRBV3-2	NA	NA	TGTGCCAGCAGCTCACGGGGGGCCCCGTACCAAGAGACCCAGTACTTC	CASSSRGAPYQETQYF
TRBJ2-2	TRBV15	NA	TRBD2	TGTGCCACCAGCCGCGGGGGGGGACTGACCGGGGAGCTGTTTTTT	CATSRGGGLTGELFF
TRBJ2-3	TRBV6-6	NA	TRBD2	TGTGCCAGCAGACTAGCGGGGGGGCAGGCGGATACGCAGTATTTT	CASRLAGGQADTQYF
TRBJ2-1	TRBV6-5	NA	NA	TGTGCCAGCAGTTACCCCGACAGATACAATGAGCAGTTCTTC	CASSYPDRYNEQFF
TRBJ1-2	TRBV21-1	few	NA	TGTGCCAGCAGCCATTACGGACAGGTACCCCGTATACACTATGGCTACACCTTC	CASSHYGQVPRIHYGYTF
TRBJ2-1	TRBV7-2	NA	TRBD2	TGTGCCAGCAGTTCAGCGGGGGGCTACAATGAGCAGTTCTTC	CASSSAGGYNEQFF
TRBJ2-3	TRBV2	NA	NA	TGTGCCAGCAGCGGGGGTCAAGGAGATACGCAGTATTTT	CASSGGQGDTQYF
TRBJ2-3	TRBV4-1	NA	NA	TGCGCCAGCAGCCAAGGGCCAGGGGGACTCGGAGATACGCAGTATTTT	CASSQGPGGLGDTQYF
TRBJ1-1	TRBV5-8	NA	TRBD1	TGTGCCAGCAGCTGGGGACAGGGCTTAAGGGGGGTCGGTGGAGCTTTCTTT	CASSWGQGLRGVGGAFF
TRBJ1-3	TRBV10-3	NA	NA	TGTGCCATCAGCGGACCGACGACAGGCTCTGGAAACACCATATATTTT	CAISGPTTGSGNTIYF
TRBJ2-4	TRBV12-2	NA	NA	NA	CASRLAWAQGNIQYF
TRBJ2-7	TRBV29-1	NA	NA	TGCAGCGTTCGCACGGGTTACGAGCAGTACTTC	CSVRTGYEQYF
TRBJ2-6	TRBV9	NA	NA	TGTGCCAGCAGCTCCTTATCTGGGGCCAACGTCCTGACTTTC	CASSSLSGANVLTF
TRBJ2-5	TRBV10-3	NA	TRBD2	TGTGCCATCAGCCAGGGACTAGGGGGAGAGACCCAGTACTTC	CAISQGLGGETQYF
TRBJ2-3	TRBV19	NA	TRBD2	TGTGCCAGTAGCCAGCGGGGAGGGGCAGATACGCAGTATTTT	CASSQRGGADTQYF
TRBJ2-2	TRBV7-3	NA	TRBD2	TGTGCCAGCAGCTTAACGTTGCCGAGCGGGGACGGGGAGCTGTTTTTT	CASSLTLPSGDGELFF
TRBJ2-7	TRBV14	NA	NA	TGTGCCAGCAGCCAGGTCAGGGGCGAGCAGTACTTC	CASSQVRGEQYF
TRBJ1-5	TRBV24-1	once	NA	TGTGCCACCAGTGACAGAAGCAATCAGCCCCAGCATTTT	CATSDRSNQPQHF
TRBJ2-2	TRBV2	NA	NA	TGTGCCAGCAGTGTAGAGGACACCGGGGAGCTGTTTTTT	CASSVEDTGELFF
TRBJ2-3	TRBV11-2	NA	NA	TGTGCCAGCAGCTTAGATCGTATGGAGGATACGCAGTATTTT	CASSLDRMEDTQYF
TRBJ2-3	TRBV6-5	NA	TRBD1	TGTGCCAGCAGGAGGGACAGGGGCACAGATACGCAGTATTTT	CASRRDRGTDTQYF
TRBJ2-5	TRBV6-5	once	TRBD2	TGTGCCACCTCCACCTACGGGGGGTACCAAGAGACCCAGTACTTC	CATSTYGGYQETQYF